The 21 T cell receptor beta chains presented below share a single source sample, sequenced in a study of CD8+ T cells in alopecia areata. Treatment meaning: oral pan-JAK inhibitor, 5-10 mg twice daily. It was cDNA, reverse transcribed from extracted RNA, that served as the sequencing template. Profiling relied on immunoSEQ multiplex PCR, and the TCRdb table lists in-frame clones only, not all of them. The table includes 75,000 to 85,000 clones, around 61% detected once. Sequencing was performed on CD8+ T cells sorted from blood, taken at week 24, from a patient treated with tofacitinib. These TCRs come from a human donor with alopecia areata.

This chain joins TRBV7-9 and TRBJ2-3; D is unclear. The germline V gene encodes CDR1 SEHNR and CDR2 FQNEAQ (reference sequence). The V end was cut by 1 base, the J end by 1 base, with 12 bases between. CDR3 length: 16 residues. CDR3 DNA: TGTGCCAGCAGCTTAGGCACGGGCCCCCGCACAGATACGCAGTATTTT. The encoded protein is CASSLGTGPRTDTQYF. Together with reference TRBV7-9 and TRBJ2-3, the CDR3 gives the full variable domain: DTGVSQNPRHKITKRGQNVTFRCDPISEHNRLYWYRQTLGQGPEFLTYFQNEAQLEKSRLLSDRFSAERPKGSFSTLEIQRTEQGDSAMYLCASSLGTGPRTDTQYFGPGTRLTVL.

The genes are TRBV13 and TRBJ2-7, with 11 nucleotides matching TRBD2. The CDR3 covers 15 residues. CDR1 and CDR2 from the germline V gene are PRHDT and FYEKMQ (reference sequence). Unmatched junction bases numbered 0, after V lost 0 bases and J lost 2 bases. CDR3: CASSLGGLAAYEQYF. The CDR3 coding sequence is TGTGCCAGCAGCTTAGGGGGACTAGCGGCCTACGAGCAGTACTTC.

This chain joins TRBV5-4 and TRBJ1-2; 8 nucleotides line up with TRBD1. The junction had 10 bases not matched to a gene; V was cut back by 2 bases and J by 1 base. CDR1 is SGHNT, CDR2 YYREEE, per germline (reference sequence). The CDR3 has 17 amino acids. The chain's CDR3 is CASSFTGQGHFNYGYTF. The CDR3 nucleotides are TGTGCCAGCAGCTTTACTGGACAGGGCCACTTTAACTATGGCTACACCTTC.

The rearrangement joins TRBV13 to TRBJ2-1; 14 bases are a match to TRBD2. V lost 4 bases and J lost 6; bases outside the gene matches: 5. CDR3 size: 16 residues. Germline V CDR1 and CDR2: PRHDT, FYEKMQ (reference sequence). CDR3 sequence (DNA): TGTGCCAGCAGCTCCGACGGGACTAGCGGGAGCAATGAGCAGTTCTTC. Translated: CASSSDGTSGSNEQFF.

The CDR3 nucleotides read TGTGCCAGCGGATCGGACGAGGGGGCGTCCTTCTACGAGCAGTACTTC. This translates into CASGSDEGASFYEQYF. The rearrangement links TRBV25-1 to TRBJ2-7; TRBD1 agrees at 7 bases. The CDR3 is 16 amino acids. Trimming took 8 bases from V and 3 from J; bases not matched to a gene: 16. In germline, CDR1 is MGHDK, CDR2 SYGVNS.

The rearrangement joins TRBV7-8 to TRBJ2-4; 13 nucleotides line up with TRBD2. V shed 4 bases and J 8 bases; nucleotides not matched to a gene: 2. CDR1 and CDR2 from the germline V gene are SGHVS and FQNEAQ. This CDR3 spans 14 amino acids. CDR3 nucleotide sequence: TGTGCCAGCAGCTCACTAGCGGGGGGGTACATTCAGTACTTC. Its translation is CASSSLAGGYIQYF.

The J gene is TRBJ2-7, the V gene TRBV5-1, with a weak D call TRBD1 (5 bases). This CDR3 is built from 14 residues. CDR1 is SGHRS and CDR2 is YFSETQ in the germline V gene. Deletions cut 0 bases from V and 3 bases from J, with 10 bases between. The CDR3 nucleotides read TGCGCCAGCAGCTTGGAAGGGGCCAGCTACGAGCAGTACTTC. This codes for CASSLEGASYEQYF.

This clone showed up just once. The chain couples TRBV7-8 to TRBJ2-5, with D uncertain. The CDR3 extends over 12 amino acids. Germline loops: CDR1 SGHVS, CDR2 FQNEAQ. CDR3 amino acids: CAARGVGETQYF. CDR3 nucleotide sequence: TGTGCGGCGCGTGGGGTCGGAGAGACCCAGTACTTC. The variable domain in full, completed from reference TRBV7-8 and TRBJ2-5, reads GAGVSQSPRYKVAKRGQDVALRCDPISGHVSLFWYQQALGQGPEFLTYFQNEAQLDKSGLPSDRFFAERPEGSVSTLKIQRTQQEDSAVYLCAARGVGETQYFGPGTRLLVL.

The gene calls are TRBV28 and TRBJ2-5; 12 nucleotides line up with TRBD2. Germline V gene sequence: CDR1 MDHEN, CDR2 SYDVKM. V was clipped by 4 bases and J by 4 bases; unmatched bases: 7. The CDR3 length is 16 residues. This CDR3 reads CASSYGLAGSAETQYF. Written as DNA, the CDR3 is TGTGCCAGCAGTTATGGACTAGCGGGAAGCGCAGAGACCCAGTACTTC.

This clone was detected a few times. The sample carries other DNA sequences with the same CDR3. The rearrangement joins TRBV29-1 to TRBJ2-5; 9 bases agree with TRBD2. This CDR3 region has 15 residues. Germline lookup yields CDR1 SQVTM and CDR2 ANQGSEA. Trimming took 1 base from V and 5 from J; bases not matched to a gene: 8. CDR3 sequence: CSVEGVAGVRETQYF. DNA of the CDR3: TGCAGCGTTGAAGGAGTAGCGGGAGTCCGGGAGACCCAGTACTTC.

This chain links TRBV7-9 with TRBJ1-2, with D uncertain. Trimming removed 1 base from V and 2 bases from J, with 11 bases in between. Germline V gene data show CDR1 as SEHNR and CDR2 as FQNEAQ (reference sequence). This CDR3 region has 15 residues. The CDR3 DNA reads as TGTGCCAGCAGCTTAGTAGGCAGAAGCAACTATGGCTACACCTTC. The encoded protein is CASSLVGRSNYGYTF.

V gene TRBV5-1 combines with J gene TRBJ2-7; D is uncertain. Deletions cut 0 bases from V and 0 bases from J, with 4 bases between. The CDR3 contains 13 residues. Germline V lookup: CDR1 SGHRS, CDR2 YFSETQ. The CDR3 reads CASSLATSYEQYF. The CDR3 DNA sequence: TGCGCCAGCAGCTTGGCCACCTCCTACGAGCAGTACTTC.

This clone was detected only a few times. This specimen includes other DNA sequences encoding the same CDR3. This rearrangement joins TRBV29-1 to TRBJ2-3, with 11 positions matching TRBD2. Germline V lookup: CDR1 SQVTM, CDR2 ANQGSEA. Trimming took 1 base from V and 3 from J; bases not matched to a gene: 0. This CDR3 contains 14 residues. Written as DNA, the CDR3 is TGCAGCGTTGAAGGACTAGCGGGGACAGATACGCAGTATTTT. It specifies CSVEGLAGTDTQYF.

The chain uses TRBV27 and TRBJ1-1; D is ambiguous. This CDR3 comprises 13 residues. The germline V gene encodes CDR1 MNHEY and CDR2 SMNVEV (reference sequence). Trimming took off 0 bases at V and 5 bases at J, with 7 bases between the two ends. CDR3 sequence reads: CASSLSARTEAFF. In DNA, the CDR3 is TGTGCCAGCAGTTTATCGGCAAGGACTGAAGCTTTCTTT.

The V and J genes are TRBV7-8 and TRBJ2-3; D is unclear. The V end was cut by 5 bases, the J end by 6 bases, with 12 bases between. Germline V gene lookup returns CDR1 SGHVS and CDR2 FQNEAQ. This CDR3 region has 13 residues. The CDR3 coding sequence is TGTGCCAGCAGCCCCGACCCCGGGGATACGCAGTATTTT. Amino acid sequence: CASSPDPGDTQYF.

This rearrangement joins TRBV28 to TRBJ2-7; D remains ambiguous. Germline V lookup: CDR1 MDHEN, CDR2 SYDVKM. The CDR3 extends over 12 amino acids. V lost 6 bases and J 0 bases, leaving 6 bases between the germline ends. This CDR3 reads CASSGSSYEQYF. CDR3 sequence (DNA): TGTGCCAGCAGCGGTAGCTCCTACGAGCAGTACTTC.

This clone was detected ten times or more. The chain has TRBV13 and TRBJ2-7; 7 bases match TRBD1. CDR1 and CDR2 from the germline V gene are PRHDT and FYEKMQ (reference sequence). CDR3 length: 16 amino acids. The V and J ends lost 4 bases and 2 bases, in that order; junction bases with no gene match: 11. The CDR3 DNA reads as TGTGCCAGCAGCTCCAGAACCGGGACAGATCCCTACGAGCAGTACTTC. Protein product: CASSSRTGTDPYEQYF.

This clone was detected a few times. This chain links TRBV7-9 with TRBJ1-4; D possibly corresponds to TRBD1 (6 bases). The germline V gene encodes CDR1 SEHNR and CDR2 FQNEAQ (reference sequence). V was cut by 5 bases and J by 5 bases, with 21 bases left in between. The CDR3 totals 17 residues. This CDR3 reads CASSQLASGQPNEKLFF. The CDR3 coding sequence is TGTGCCAGCAGCCAGTTGGCCTCTGGACAGCCCAATGAAAAACTGTTTTTT.

This chain's CDR3 is CASSSPLRRNIQYF. Written as DNA, the CDR3 is TGTGCCAGCAGCTCTCCATTGCGCAGAAACATTCAGTACTTC. This chain connects TRBV7-2 to TRBJ2-4; no clear D gene. V lost 4 bases, J lost 6 bases, and 13 bases lay in between. Per germline, CDR1 SGHTA and CDR2 FQGNSA. The CDR3 contains 14 residues.

The chain combines TRBV4-1 with TRBJ2-7, with TRBD1 matching over 7 bases. V lost 3 bases to trimming and J lost 0 bases; unmatched junction nucleotides: 8. The CDR3 spans 16 residues. Germline CDR1 is MGHRA and CDR2 is YSYEKL. The CDR3 DNA reads as TGCGCCAGCAGCCATGGGACGGGACAGAACTCCTACGAGCAGTACTTC. It encodes CASSHGTGQNSYEQYF.

In DNA form, the CDR3 reads TGCGCCAGCAGCTTGTTGGGGGTGAGCTCCTACAATGAGCAGTTCTTC. This codes for CASSLLGVSSYNEQFF. V is TRBV5-1 and J is TRBJ2-1; D is possibly TRBD1 or TRBD2 (5 bases each). Germline-derived CDR1 and CDR2 are SGHRS and YFSETQ. V lost 1 base to trimming and J lost 0 bases, with 11 bases between them. This CDR3 is 16 amino acids long.